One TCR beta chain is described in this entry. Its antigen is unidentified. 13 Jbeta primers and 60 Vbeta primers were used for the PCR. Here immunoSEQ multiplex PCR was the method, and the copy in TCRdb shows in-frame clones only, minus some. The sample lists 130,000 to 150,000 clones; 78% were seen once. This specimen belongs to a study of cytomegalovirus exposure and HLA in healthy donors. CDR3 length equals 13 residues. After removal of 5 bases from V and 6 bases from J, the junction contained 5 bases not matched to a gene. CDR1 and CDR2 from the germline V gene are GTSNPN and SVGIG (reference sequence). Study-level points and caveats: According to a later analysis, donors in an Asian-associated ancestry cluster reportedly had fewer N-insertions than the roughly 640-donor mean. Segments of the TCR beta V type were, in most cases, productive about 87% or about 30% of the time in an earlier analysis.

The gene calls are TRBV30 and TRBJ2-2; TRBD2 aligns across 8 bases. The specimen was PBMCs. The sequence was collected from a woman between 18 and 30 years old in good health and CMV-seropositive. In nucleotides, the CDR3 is TGTGCCTGGGCGGGGGGCCGGGCCGGGGAGCTGTTTTTT. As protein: CAWAGGRAGELFF.